This entry concerns a single T cell receptor (beta chain). The data are from a study of Ad26.COV2.S vaccination and SARS-CoV-2 variants. Across the whole study: Administration of Ad26.COV2.S was intramuscular, either once or twice 56 days apart.

Treatment noted: some 20 received Ad26.COV2.S at low or high dose, single or two shots; about 5 received placebo; per-sample allocation not given. Day 63 after the first vaccine or placebo injection was the time point for sampling. Trimming took 2 bases from V and 3 from J; bases not matched to a gene: 3. The germline gives CDR1 LNHDA, CDR2 SQIVND (reference sequence). The CDR3 consists of 15 residues. The protocol was immunoSEQ multiplex PCR, while the TCRdb copy is restricted to in-frame clones and leaves out a portion. The table shows more than 300,000 clones, with roughly 89% occurring only once.

The sequences come from peripheral blood, collected in a trial of Ad26.COV2.S vaccine versus placebo. This sequence joins TRBV19 and TRBJ2-2; 7 nucleotides agree with TRBD1. This TCR was sampled from a person between 18 and 59 years old who received the Ad26.COV2.S COVID-19 vaccine or a placebo. The CDR3 sequence is CASSIQGVDTGELFF. The CDR3 nucleotides read TGTGCCAGTAGTATACAGGGGGTGGACACCGGGGAGCTGTTTTTT.